Included here is one TCR beta chain sequence, with context. No antigen is known for it. No much larger clone exists at a distance of one base, and base qualities are not known. The cohort was made up of 666 healthy bone marrow donors. At the time of sampling, every cohort member was nominally healthy, though immune exposures that went unrecorded were likely present. The donor tested CMV seronegative, placing the donor among the 350 to 400 seronegative members of the cohort. A peripheral blood sample was provided by each donor, and peripheral blood mononuclear cells were used for TCR beta sequencing. The Qiagen DNeasy Blood Extraction Kit was used to extract genomic DNA from the blood cell samples. The data stem from a study of cytomegalovirus exposure and HLA in healthy donors (dated by TCRdb to 2016 to 2017). Looking at the study overall: According to an earlier analysis of 587 of the donors, some 180 million T cells yielded some 120 million unique TCR beta sequences and around 300 Gb of sequence data. An early release that covered 640 HLA-typed donors contained around 300 gigabases of sequencing data and 75 million to 100 million unique TCR sequences. Of the 350 to 450 genotyped donors, approximately 83% fell in the genetic ancestry cluster associated with self-reported Caucasian donors. The study aimed to test whether cataloging public T cell receptors could reveal signatures of past pathogen exposure. Using immunosequencing, the study profiled T cell repertoires from 666 subjects and related those repertoires to cytomegalovirus serostatus. Along with the roughly 670-subject first cohort, a separate validation cohort of over a hundred different subjects was used. The study combined high-throughput TCR immunosequencing, statistical association of individual TCRs with disease status, and machine learning to predict cytomegalovirus infection status. A later analysis re-examined previously published TCR beta repertoires from hundreds of donors and added high-resolution HLA genotyping to investigate patterns of TCR occurrence. In the later analysis, no new phenotypic data were used to find candidate immune exposures; instead, reliance was placed on TCR beta sequences and their occurrence across donors. In an earlier analysis of 587 of the donors, high-throughput TCR beta sequencing was used to judge whether each TCR beta V gene segment behaved as functional or pseudogenic. Donor age, sex, ethnicity and CMV serostatus were compiled alongside the repertoire data. In a later genetic analysis, genome-wide SNP genotypes for about 55% of the roughly 700 donors were used, and that subset was treated as a discovery cohort. All discovery cohort repertoires had been generated on a single sequencing platform. Class I and class II HLA loci were covered by the typing at four-digit resolution. Typing coverage differed by locus: A, B, C, DRB1 and DQB1 were typed in about 629-630 donors, DQA1 in 500 to 550, DPA1 in 600 to 610, and DPB1 in 472. Roughly five DR-DQ haplotypes were handled as single units for association and clustering because linkage in the cohort was strong. Across around 400 genotyped donors of the cohort, an average of approximately 200,000 unique TCR beta nucleotide sequences per donor were sequenced, and 15% to 20% of those sequences were non-productive. What the work shows at the level of the full study, not this receptor alone: The cohort was sequenced for TCR beta chains only, and without alpha or paired-chain data the features that could be detected were limited. The authors suggested that the approach could potentially be extended to other disease states and immunological phenotypes. The classifier was reported to diagnose cytomegalovirus status with high specificity and sensitivity in both the original and validation cohorts. At a false discovery rate of 0.05, a later analysis linked 16,000 or so TCR beta sequences to specific HLA alleles. The only immune exposure information available for the cohort was CMV serostatus. Most TCR sequences were seen in very few donors, while some public TCRs were found in many individuals. In a later analysis, several top co-occurrence clusters were reported to appear linked to parvovirus B19, influenza, CMV and Epstein-Barr virus. Because HLA typing was unavailable for some donors at each locus, only the typed subset was used in association tests. An association between a missense DCLRE1C variant and V-gene and J-gene trimming of TCR beta chains was found in a later genetic analysis and replicated in an independent cohort. The sequencing pipeline was judged likely to have produced a cluster of highly shared sequence variants as a technical artifact. In a later analysis, TCR association rates were found to vary across HLA loci, with the most associated TCRs seen for DRB1 alleles and the fewest for HLA-C alleles. Roughly uniform sequencing depth across donors was assumed in presence/absence analyses, although this assumption may not hold. Compared with equally common non-associated chains, HLA-associated TCR beta chains in a later analysis were more clonally expanded and had lower generation probabilities. Most CMV-associated TCR beta chains appeared to be HLA-restricted in a later analysis, and the HLA associations seemed to be driven largely by CMV exposure. Broadly in line with IMGT annotations, most TCR beta V segments showed up in productive rearrangements about 87% or about 30% of the time in an earlier analysis of several hundred of the donors. In vitro tests confirmed that three of the cytomegalovirus-associated TCR beta chains recognize cytomegalovirus antigens. A total of about 180 TCR beta chains were listed by the study as associated with cytomegalovirus. Because counts were too low, 15 or so rarely observed V segments, including chromosome 9 orphons, were excluded from the earlier analysis of 587 of the donors. When HLA alleles, especially DR and DQ, strongly co-occurred, attributing TCR associations to individual alleles was difficult. Because the 87-base-pair reads could not distinguish some IMGT-functional V segments, including TRBV6-2 and TRBV6-3, those segments were excluded. A further reported finding was that TCR beta sequences accurately predicted the HLA-A and HLA-B alleles for most subjects in the first cohort. Compared with the roughly 700-donor mean, donors in an Asian-associated ancestry cluster had fewer N-insertions in productive TCRs, according to a later genetic analysis. Correlated functional status among segregating V segments might reflect linkage disequilibrium, but an unknown experimental factor could not be ruled out.

There are 13 amino acids in the CDR3, from cysteine to phenylalanine inclusive. Only the CDR3 part of the read is kept: 39 bases, read in frame from the first base. The germline V end is reduced by 11 bases and the J end by 7 bases; junction bases left unmatched: 10. The CDR1 and CDR2 encoded by the germline V gene are SNHLY and FYNNEI. The method behind the library was the immunoSEQ multiplex PCR assay. For the multiplex PCR, a mixture combining 60 forward primers for TCR Vbeta segments and 13 reverse primers for TCR Jbeta segments was used. The CDR3 region of rearranged TCR beta genes was amplified from genomic DNA by a multiplex PCR assay. On the Illumina HiSeq System, the amplified TCR beta libraries were sequenced as 87-base-pair reads. The original pipeline was this. A later analysis counted about 76 million unique TCR beta chains across the 666 repertoires, and 10 million to 12 million of these chains were shared by at least two donors. Raw reads were error-corrected and collapsed into unique sequences by a nearest-neighbor algorithm in which closely related sequences were merged to remove PCR and sequencing errors. CDR3 sequences were aligned to IMGT reference sequences to assign V, D and J gene segments. Each retained sequence needed at least a six-nucleotide match to both a V gene segment and a J gene segment. A rearrangement was called productive if the CDR3 had no stop codons and remained in frame with V and J, and every other rearrangement was called non-productive. Following IMGT convention, CDR3 was defined as the stretch from the second conserved V-encoded cysteine to the conserved J-encoded phenylalanine. The earlier analysis of 587 of the donors excluded sequences that lacked an unambiguous match to a single V gene segment. In an earlier analysis of several hundred of the donors, V segments were called functional above 56.7% productive rearrangements and were called segregating when the between-donor standard deviation exceeded 5%. A statistical classification framework was developed to diagnose cytomegalovirus status using the catalog of TCR beta chain sequences. V and J gene assignment, in a later analysis, came from comparing TCR nucleotide sequences with IMGT/GENE-DB human TR gene sequences. A later analysis assigned CDR3 sequences and most-parsimonious VDJ recombination scenarios with the TCRdist pipeline. In a later analysis, every TCR beta chain was defined by the combination of its CDR3 amino acid sequence and its V-gene family, and reads without a unique V-gene family were dropped. To address suspected cross-contamination and a sequencing artifact, a later analysis removed around 590 highly shared, low-generation-probability nucleotide sequences. For each public chain, a later analysis derived a clonal expansion index from normalized ranks of inferred template counts within each repertoire. In a later analysis, generation probabilities were computed using a VDJ recombination model fitted to out-of-frame rearrangements, and the results were checked against IGoR. A later analysis scored TCR-TCR, TCR-HLA and TCR-CMV co-occurrence with hypergeometric tests, applying a repertoire-size bias correction to TCR pairs. A later analysis estimated false discovery rates by permuting HLA or CMV assignments 20 times. In a later analysis, co-occurring TCRs were grouped using DBSCAN, and TCRdist sequence similarity was added for clustering within HLA-allele-positive subsets. Co-occurrence clustering excluded repertoires with fewer than 30,000 or more than 120,000 public chains, plus five with anomalous nucleotide sharing. TCRdb took over this immuneACCESS table, retaining in-frame rearrangements with V and J assigned. Such tables are incomplete; in checked studies, under half of the missing clones stem from an unresolved V gene, and the remainder is unexplained. V, J and clone size reflect that table, while D and trimming were determined from the DNA. The sample contains roughly 81,000 clones, 79% of them found a single time. Clones ranked in the top ten supply 2.5% of the sample.

This chain joins TRBV2 to TRBJ2-2, and 7 bases in between align with TRBD2. Sequences were obtained from PBMCs. This TCR was recovered from a man aged 25-40 years in good health and CMV-seronegative. DNA sequence: TGTGCCTCCAGGGAGGGAGGCGACGGGGAGCTGTTTTTT. Translated, it reads CASREGGDGELFF.